Shown below are 29 T cell receptor beta chains from a single sample sequenced in a study of T cell clonotyping in hematopoietic cell transplantation. Using immunoSEQ multiplex PCR, the repertoire was profiled, and TCRdb retains in-frame clones only, with some absent. The table lists around 16,000 clones, 85% to 90% of them singletons. Input material: peripheral blood mononuclear cells. These receptors all stem from a man aged 50 to 60 in good health. Some clones in this sample may be carry-over from other donors' samples.

This clone is a singleton in its sample. V and J are TRBV28 and TRBJ1-1; D gene uncertain. The length of the CDR3 is 15 residues. Trimming left V 8 bases short and J 1 base short, with 17 bases between. Germline CDR1 reads MDHEN; CDR2 reads SYDVKM. The DNA of the CDR3 is TGTGCCAGCCCGCCCAGCGTCGACAAGAACACTGAAGCTTTCTTT. Protein product: CASPPSVDKNTEAFF.

The V call is TRBV9, the J call TRBJ2-7, with D hard to call. The CDR3 extends over 16 amino acids. V was trimmed by 0 bases and J by 3 bases, leaving 16 bases between them. Germline V gene data show CDR1 as SGDLS and CDR2 as YYNGEE. In DNA form, the CDR3 reads TGTGCCAGCAGCGTAGTGAGCCCCCCTTTTTGCTACGAGCAGTACTTC. Protein sequence: CASSVVSPPFCYEQYF.

The rearrangement uses TRBV11-3 and TRBJ1-5, with D tentatively TRBD1 (6 bases). V was trimmed by 5 bases and J by 6 bases, leaving 11 bases between them. The CDR3 covers 13 residues. Germline values: CDR1 SGHNT, CDR2 YENEEA. The CDR3 loop reads CASSPGDTQPQHF. As DNA, the CDR3 is TGTGCCAGCAGCCCAGGGGACACTCAGCCCCAGCATTTT.

The CDR3 here is CASSRWAGGRTDTQYF. The CDR3, as DNA: TGTGCCAGTAGCCGCTGGGCGGGGGGCCGCACAGATACGCAGTATTTT. The rearrangement joins TRBV19 to TRBJ2-3; TRBD2 matches at 8 bases. CDR1 and CDR2 from the germline V gene are LNHDA and SQIVND (reference sequence). This CDR3 spans 16 amino acids. The ends lost 6 bases at V and 1 base at J; junction bases unmatched: 9.

The CDR3 sequence: CASSYGQGGNSPLHF. Written as DNA, the CDR3 is TGTGCCAGCAGCTACGGACAGGGAGGAAATTCACCCCTCCACTTT. The chain recombines TRBV5-8 with TRBJ1-6; 8 nucleotides agree with TRBD1. The germline V gene has CDR1 SGHTS and CDR2 YDEGEE. This CDR3 region has 15 residues. Losses at the gene ends were 3 bases for V and 7 bases for J; bases not matched to a gene: 6.

The chain has TRBV30 and TRBJ2-7, with D tentatively TRBD1 (6 bases). In germline, CDR1 is GTSNPN, CDR2 SVGIG (reference sequence). This CDR3 region has 12 residues. Trimming cost V 2 bases and J 11 bases, with 16 bases left between them. In nucleotides, the CDR3 is TGTGCCTGGAGTCTGGGGCGGACAGAGAAGTACTTC. Amino acid sequence: CAWSLGRTEKYF.

The CDR3 is CASSLVDRSSGANVLTF. In DNA, the CDR3 is TGTGCCAGCAGCTTAGTGGACAGATCCTCTGGGGCCAACGTCCTGACTTTC. The rearrangement links TRBV7-3 to TRBJ2-6; TRBD1 might be the D (6 bases). The V gene's germline CDR1 is SGHTA and CDR2 FQGTGA. The length of the CDR3 is 17 residues. V was shortened by 2 bases and J by 0 bases, with 11 bases between the two germline ends.

In DNA form, the CDR3 reads TGTGCCAGCACCTCTACCTACGAGCAGTACTTC. It specifies CASTSTYEQYF. J is TRBJ2-7 and V is TRBV28; D is ambiguous. This CDR3 is built from 11 residues. The V end was cut by 7 bases, the J end by 2 bases, with 6 bases between. Germline CDR1 MDHEN, CDR2 SYDVKM.

This sequence joins TRBV29-1 and TRBJ2-7; D gene unclear. V dropped 1 base and J dropped 3 bases, with 10 bases sitting between them. The germline V gene encodes CDR1 SQVTM and CDR2 ANQGSEA. There are 13 residues in the CDR3. As DNA, the CDR3 is TGCAGCGTTGAAGGGCCAGCAGACTACGAGCAGTACTTC. This codes for CSVEGPADYEQYF.

The CDR3 here is CASRFRDDQPQHF. In nucleotides, the CDR3 is TGCGCCAGCAGGTTCAGGGATGATCAGCCCCAGCATTTT. The rearrangement uses TRBV5-1 and TRBJ1-5; tentative D call: TRBD1 (5 bases). The CDR3 has 13 amino acids. Trimming left V 5 bases short and J 5 bases short, with 11 bases between. Germline V gives CDR1 SGHRS, CDR2 YFSETQ.

The chain employs TRBV28 and TRBJ2-7; 8 bases are shared with TRBD2. This CDR3 has 16 amino acids. The J segment lost 6 bases and the V segment lost 6 bases, leaving 16 bases of the junction unmatched. Looked up from germline, CDR1 is MDHEN and CDR2 is SYDVKM. The DNA for the CDR3 is TGTGCCAGCAGCTGGAGGGGGATAGCGGGACTACGCGAGCAGTACTTC. Protein: CASSWRGIAGLREQYF.

V gene TRBV28 combines with J gene TRBJ1-1; 7 nucleotides match TRBD1. The CDR3 has 13 amino acids. Germline V lookup: CDR1 MDHEN, CDR2 SYDVKM. The V segment lost 7 bases and the J segment 3 bases; nucleotides outside the gene matches: 5. The CDR3 protein is CASTGDSYTEAFF. In nucleotides, the CDR3 is TGTGCCAGCACCGGGGACAGCTACACTGAAGCTTTCTTT.

The CDR3 loop is CAWGDRDTQYF. The CDR3 nucleotides are TGTGCCTGGGGGGACCGGGATACGCAGTATTTT. This chain joins TRBV30 and TRBJ2-3; D is tentatively TRBD1 or TRBD2 (5 bases each). Germline V gene data show CDR1 as GTSNPN and CDR2 as SVGIG (reference sequence). V was clipped by 5 bases and J by 6 bases, with 9 bases between them. The CDR3 runs 11 residues.

This rearrangement joins TRBV6-1 to TRBJ2-5; the D gene is possibly TRBD1 (7 bases). The germline V and J ends were trimmed by 10 bases and 4 bases, with 13 bases remaining between them. This CDR3 contains 12 residues. From germline, CDR1 is MNHNS and CDR2 SASEGT. The CDR3 DNA reads as TGTGCCATTCAGGGGGGTGTAGAGACCCAGTACTTC. Amino acid sequence: CAIQGGVETQYF.

V gene TRBV28 combines with J gene TRBJ1-4, with D possibly matching TRBD1 (5 bases). CDR1 and CDR2 (germline): MDHEN, SYDVKM. This CDR3 spans 15 amino acids. Trimming cost V 7 bases and J 2 bases, with 14 bases left between them. The CDR3 region is CASTNSGTTNEKLFF. The CDR3 nucleotides are TGTGCCAGCACCAACTCCGGGACGACTAATGAAAAACTGTTTTTT.

The gene calls are TRBV6-5 and TRBJ1-1, with D possibly being TRBD1 (6 bases). Germline CDR1 is MNHEY and CDR2 is SVGAGI. CDR3 length equals 14 residues. V lost 5 bases and J 2 bases, leaving 12 bases between the germline ends. CDR3 protein: CASSPDRKNTEAFF. CDR3 sequence (DNA): TGTGCCAGCAGTCCGGACAGAAAAAACACTGAAGCTTTCTTT.

The rearrangement uses TRBV28 and TRBJ1-1, with no clear D. Germline lookup yields CDR1 MDHEN and CDR2 SYDVKM. V lost 5 bases and J lost 0, with 13 bases in between. The CDR3 extends over 15 amino acids. The CDR3 bases are TGTGCCAGCAGTCCCCCGGTCCAATTGAACACTGAAGCTTTCTTT. Residues: CASSPPVQLNTEAFF.

The DNA for the CDR3 is TGTGCCTGGGAGCGGGGGGGTTGGGACAATGAGCAGTTCTTC. It codes for CAWERGGWDNEQFF. The chain links TRBV30 to TRBJ2-1; 10 bases fit TRBD2. The CDR3 is 14 amino acids. With V trimmed by 5 bases and J by 5 bases, 6 bases remained unmatched. Germline loops: CDR1 GTSNPN, CDR2 SVGIG (reference sequence).

V and J are TRBV28 and TRBJ2-7; the match to TRBD1 covers 7 bases. The CDR3 spans 13 residues. Germline V gene lookup returns CDR1 MDHEN and CDR2 SYDVKM. J gave up 2 bases and V 6 bases, and 4 bases lay outside the gene matches. This CDR3 reads CASRGTVAYEQYF. The CDR3 DNA reads as TGTGCCAGCAGGGGGACAGTCGCCTACGAGCAGTACTTC.

The chain has TRBV5-6 and TRBJ2-1; D uncertain. The V end was cut by 6 bases, the J end by 4 bases, with 5 bases between. Germline assignment: CDR1 SGHDT and CDR2 YYEEEE. The CDR3 has 11 residues. The CDR3: CASTLYNEQFF. The CDR3 DNA follows: TGTGCCAGCACCCTTTACAATGAGCAGTTCTTC.

The gene calls are TRBV11-3 and TRBJ2-7, with D unclear. The CDR3 is made up of 12 amino acids. The germline CDR1 and CDR2 sequences are SGHNT and YENEEA. V lost 0 bases to trimming and J lost 3 bases, with 3 bases between them. For the CDR3, the DNA is TGTGCCAGCAGCTTAGAGGGCTACGAGCAGTACTTC. Amino acids: CASSLEGYEQYF.

V and J are TRBV10-3 and TRBJ1-5; the D is unclear. Germline CDR1 and CDR2: ENHRY and SYGVKD. The CDR3 is 13 residues long. Trimming took off 2 bases at V and 7 bases at J, with 9 bases between the two ends. CDR3 amino acids: CAISELPAQPQHF. CDR3 DNA: TGTGCCATCAGTGAGCTACCCGCCCAGCCCCAGCATTTT.

This chain uses TRBV6-5 with TRBJ1-3; D gene uncertain. This CDR3 spans 15 amino acids. Germline CDR1 is MNHEY and CDR2 is SVGAGI. With 5 bases removed from V and 4 bases from J, the gap between germline ends came to 15 bases. CDR3 sequence (DNA): TGTGCCAGCAGTAACCCAGCGGGCGCGGGAAACACCATATATTTT. Amino acid sequence: CASSNPAGAGNTIYF.

This chain uses TRBV4-2 with TRBJ2-2; D might be TRBD1 or TRBD2, each matching 5 bases. The CDR3 has 18 residues. Trimming took 0 bases from V and 2 from J, leaving 16 bases between them. Germline V gives CDR1 LGHNA, CDR2 YNFKEQ. CDR3 sequence reads: CASSQEPPRGENTGELFF. The CDR3 DNA reads TGTGCCAGCAGCCAAGAACCTCCGAGGGGTGAAAACACCGGGGAGCTGTTTTTT.

The chain uses TRBV7-2 and TRBJ2-7; 9 nucleotides align to TRBD1. The CDR3 covers 14 residues. In germline, CDR1 is SGHTA, CDR2 FQGNSA. V lost 5 bases, J lost 3 bases, and 5 bases stayed unmatched. CDR3 sequence reads: CASSQDRGHYEQYF. The DNA for the CDR3 is TGTGCCAGCAGCCAGGACAGGGGACACTACGAGCAGTACTTC.

The rearrangement links TRBV14 to TRBJ2-7; the match to TRBD1 covers 7 bases. Germline assignment: CDR1 SGHDN and CDR2 FVKESK. V lost 7 bases to trimming and J lost 0 bases; unmatched junction nucleotides: 3. The CDR3 is 13 amino acids. The CDR3 nucleotides are TGTGCCAGCAAAGGGACAGCCTCCTACGAGCAGTACTTC. Amino acids: CASKGTASYEQYF.

The chain couples TRBV4-1 to TRBJ1-4; tentatively, D is TRBD1 (5 bases). Germline V gives CDR1 MGHRA, CDR2 YSYEKL. The germline V and J ends were trimmed by 0 bases and 3 bases, with 14 bases remaining between them. The CDR3 length is 17 residues. The CDR3: CASSQDFVGGANEKLFF. For the CDR3, the DNA is TGCGCCAGCAGCCAAGACTTCGTTGGGGGGGCTAATGAAAAACTGTTTTTT.

V and J are TRBV5-6 and TRBJ1-2; D unresolved. CDR1 and CDR2 from the germline V gene are SGHDT and YYEEEE. Between the trimmed V and J ends, which lost 0 bases and 8 bases, there was a span of 17 bases. This CDR3 region has 15 residues. CDR3 loop: CASSLVGQAPGGYTF. The CDR3 DNA sequence: TGTGCCAGCAGCTTGGTCGGTCAGGCCCCTGGGGGCTACACCTTC.

The rearrangement links TRBV5-8 to TRBJ2-7, with TRBD1 matching over 7 bases. The trim removed 4 bases at V and 3 bases at J, leaving 1 base unmatched. Germline V lookup: CDR1 SGHTS, CDR2 YDEGEE. The CDR3 covers 12 residues. CDR3 DNA sequence: TGTGCCAGCAGCGGGGACAGCTACGAGCAGTACTTC. Its translation is CASSGDSYEQYF.